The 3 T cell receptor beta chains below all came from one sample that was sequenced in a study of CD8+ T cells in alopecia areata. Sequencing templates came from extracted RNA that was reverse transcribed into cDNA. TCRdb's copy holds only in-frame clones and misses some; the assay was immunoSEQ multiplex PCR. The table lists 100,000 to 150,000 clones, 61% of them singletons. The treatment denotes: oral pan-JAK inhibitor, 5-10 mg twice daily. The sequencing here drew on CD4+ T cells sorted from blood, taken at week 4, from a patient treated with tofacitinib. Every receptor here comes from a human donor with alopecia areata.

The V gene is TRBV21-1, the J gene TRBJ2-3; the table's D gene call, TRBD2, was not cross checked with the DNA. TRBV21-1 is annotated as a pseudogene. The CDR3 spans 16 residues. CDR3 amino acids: CASSKGVAGENGTQYF. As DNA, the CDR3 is TGTGCCAGCAGCAAGGGGGTAGCGGGGGAGAACGGTACGCAGTATTTT.

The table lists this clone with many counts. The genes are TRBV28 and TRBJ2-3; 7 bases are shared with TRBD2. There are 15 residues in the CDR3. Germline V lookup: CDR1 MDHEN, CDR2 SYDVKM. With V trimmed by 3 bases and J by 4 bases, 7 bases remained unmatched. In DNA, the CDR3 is TGTGCCAGCAGTTTCGGTGCGGGAGTGGCAGATACGCAGTATTTT. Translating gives CASSFGAGVADTQYF.

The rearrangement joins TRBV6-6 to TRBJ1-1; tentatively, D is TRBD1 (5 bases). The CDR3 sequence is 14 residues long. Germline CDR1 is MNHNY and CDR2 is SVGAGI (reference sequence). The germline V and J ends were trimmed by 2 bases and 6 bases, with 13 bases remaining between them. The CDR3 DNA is TGTGCCAGCAGTTACGGGGGTAGGGCGGCTGAAGCTTTCTTT. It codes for CASSYGGRAAEAFF.